The 24 T cell receptor beta chains listed next were all sequenced from one sample in a study of T cell responses to AZD1222 COVID-19 vaccine. Data came from immunoSEQ multiplex PCR; TCRdb stores just in-frame clones and leaves some out. Of around 96,000 clones in the sample, just over 85% were seen once. Sequencing used peripheral blood, obtained 28 days after the second AZD1222 dose. The receptors stem from an adult who received the AZD1222 COVID-19 vaccine.

The chain joins TRBV7-3 to TRBJ2-3; tentatively, D is TRBD1 or TRBD2 (5 bases each). In germline, CDR1 is SGHTA, CDR2 FQGTGA. Trimming removed 5 bases from V and 0 bases from J, with 12 bases in between. The CDR3 sequence is 15 residues long. The CDR3 nucleotides are TGTGCCAGCAGCCCCGAACGGGGCAGCACAGATACGCAGTATTTT. The encoded protein is CASSPERGSTDTQYF.

The genes are TRBV19 and TRBJ1-2; maybe TRBD1 (5 bases). Germline V gene lookup returns CDR1 LNHDA and CDR2 SQIVND (reference sequence). Trimming removed 6 bases at V and 6 bases at J, with 17 bases between. The CDR3 covers 14 residues. The CDR3 bases are TGTGCCAGTAGCCAACGGGACCGTATACATGGCTACACCTTC. Translation: CASSQRDRIHGYTF.

The chain uses TRBV28 and TRBJ1-2, with D tentatively TRBD1 (5 bases). The CDR3 length is 14 residues. Deletions cut 3 bases from V and 0 bases from J, with 8 bases between. Per the germline V gene, CDR1 is MDHEN and CDR2 is SYDVKM. The CDR3 region is CASSFTGANYGYTF. In DNA, the CDR3 is TGTGCCAGCAGTTTTACAGGCGCTAACTATGGCTACACCTTC.

This sequence joins TRBV5-4 and TRBJ2-1; 7 positions agree with TRBD2. The CDR3 totals 13 residues. Per germline, CDR1 SGHNT and CDR2 YYREEE (reference sequence). Trimming cost V 6 bases and J 3 bases; bases outside gene matches: 3. This CDR3 is CASNPSGYNEQFF. The DNA of the CDR3 is TGTGCCAGCAATCCTAGCGGCTACAATGAGCAGTTCTTC.

This chain links TRBV6-5 with TRBJ1-1; D remains ambiguous. CDR1 is MNHEY, CDR2 SVGAGI, per germline. The CDR3 spans 15 residues. Trimming took off 2 bases at V and 1 base at J, with 11 bases between the two ends. CDR3 sequence reads: CASSYVNLQNTEAFF. The CDR3 coding sequence is TGTGCCAGCAGTTACGTAAATCTCCAGAACACTGAAGCTTTCTTT.

The chain employs TRBV19 and TRBJ1-5; 8 positions match TRBD1. Germline V lookup: CDR1 LNHDA, CDR2 SQIVND (reference sequence). After removal of 7 bases from V and 5 bases from J, the junction contained 7 bases not matched to a gene. The CDR3 sequence is 14 residues long. CDR3 nucleotides: TGTGCCAGTACCCCAGGGGGCTGGGATCAGCCCCAGCATTTT. It specifies CASTPGGWDQPQHF. The full variable domain, its missing parts supplied by reference TRBV19 and TRBJ1-5, is DGGITQSPKYLFRKEGQNVTLSCEQNLNHDAMYWYRQDPGQGLRLIYYSQIVNDFQKGDIAEGYSVSREKKESFPLTVTSAQKNPTAFYLCASTPGGWDQPQHFGDGTRLSIL.

The chain combines TRBV13 with TRBJ2-3, with unresolved D. Germline-derived CDR1 and CDR2 are PRHDT and FYEKMQ (reference sequence). The V gene lost 5 bases and the J gene lost 6 bases, with 15 bases spanning the gap. The CDR3 totals 14 residues. The CDR3 bases are TGTGCCAGCAGCGCCAGAGAGATTGGGGATACGCAGTATTTT. Amino acid sequence: CASSAREIGDTQYF.

The J gene is TRBJ2-7, the V gene TRBV23-1, with a tentative D call TRBD1 (6 bases). TRBV23-1 belongs to the ORF category, with a function that is uncertain. V gave up 1 base and J gave up 6 bases, with 19 bases separating them. The CDR3 has 16 amino acids. The CDR3 loop is CASSQYRGPQGSEQYF. The CDR3 DNA is TGCGCCAGCAGTCAATATAGGGGTCCCCAGGGGAGCGAGCAGTACTTC.

This clone was observed a single time. V and J are TRBV15 and TRBJ1-5; TRBD1 is a possible D gene (5 bases). This CDR3 has 15 amino acids. From germline, CDR1 is LNHNV and CDR2 YYDKDF (reference sequence). V was shortened by 0 bases and J by 0 bases, with 6 bases between the two germline ends. Here the CDR3 DNA reads TGTGCCACCAGCAGAGATCAGGGTAGCAATCAGCCCCAGCATTTT. This sequence encodes CATSRDQGSNQPQHF.

The rearrangement links TRBV30 to TRBJ1-3, with D possibly being TRBD1 (5 bases). Germline-derived CDR1 and CDR2 are GTSNPN and SVGIG (reference sequence). The V gene lost 3 bases and the J gene lost 0 bases, with 6 bases spanning the gap. This CDR3 has 13 amino acids. CDR3 bases: TGTGCCTGGAGGAGGGGCTCTGGAAACACCATATATTTT. Protein sequence: CAWRRGSGNTIYF.

The rearrangement links TRBV28 to TRBJ2-7; D ambiguous. Germline values: CDR1 MDHEN, CDR2 SYDVKM. CDR3 length: 13 residues. The germline V and J ends were trimmed by 6 bases and 3 bases, with 12 bases remaining between them. CDR3 amino acids: CASRIGRYYEQYF. CDR3 DNA sequence: TGTGCCAGCAGAATCGGTCGTTACTACGAGCAGTACTTC. Together with reference TRBV28 and TRBJ2-7, the CDR3 gives the full variable domain: DVKVTQSSRYLVKRTGEKVFLECVQDMDHENMFWYRQDPGLGLRLIYFSYDVKMKEKGDIPEGYSVSREKKERFSLILESASTNQTSMYLCASRIGRYYEQYFGPGTRLTVT.

This clone was picked up one time. The rearrangement links TRBV19 to TRBJ1-1, with TRBD1 matching 8 bases. The junction had 11 bases not matched to a gene; V was cut back by 5 bases and J by 6 bases. This CDR3 comprises 15 residues. From germline, CDR1 is LNHDA and CDR2 SQIVND (reference sequence). CDR3 residues: CASSSLDRELSEAFF. The CDR3 DNA sequence: TGTGCCAGTAGTTCGTTGGACAGGGAATTGTCTGAAGCTTTCTTT.

V is TRBV7-9 and J is TRBJ1-5; D gene ambiguous. The CDR3 consists of 14 residues. CDR1 SEHNR and CDR2 FQNEAQ come from the germline V gene (reference sequence). With 0 bases removed from V and 8 bases from J, the gap between germline ends came to 11 bases. CDR3 sequence (DNA): TGTGCCAGCAGCTTAGCGAGCCCGGGGAAGCCCCAGCATTTT. Amino acid sequence: CASSLASPGKPQHF.

The rearrangement joins TRBV13 to TRBJ2-7; 7 bases agree with TRBD1. Looked up from germline, CDR1 is PRHDT and CDR2 is FYEKMQ (reference sequence). CDR3 length: 14 amino acids. J gave up 2 bases and V 5 bases, and 6 bases lay outside the gene matches. CDR3 amino acids: CASSPRQGAYEQYF. CDR3 DNA sequence: TGTGCCAGCAGCCCGCGACAGGGCGCCTACGAGCAGTACTTC.

The rearrangement uses TRBV6-4 and TRBJ2-1; 10 bases are a match to TRBD1. Trimming took 3 bases from V and 10 from J; bases not matched to a gene: 6. Germline V lookup: CDR1 MRHNA, CDR2 SNTAGT. This CDR3 has 14 amino acids. The CDR3: CASSDSGQGREQFF. In nucleotides, the CDR3 is TGTGCCAGCAGTGATTCGGGACAGGGGAGAGAGCAGTTCTTC.

The rearrangement uses TRBV5-1 and TRBJ2-2; tentatively, D is TRBD1 (6 bases). V lost 3 bases and J lost 5, with 17 bases in between. Germline V CDR1 and CDR2: SGHRS, YFSETQ. This CDR3 is 16 amino acids long. The CDR3 sequence is CASSSLNTGRTGELFF. CDR3 nucleotide sequence: TGCGCCAGCAGCTCACTTAATACAGGGAGAACCGGGGAGCTGTTTTTT.

V and J are TRBV12-3 or TRBV12-4 and TRBJ2-3; 7 bases agree with TRBD1. CDR3 length: 12 residues. The junction had 8 bases not matched to a gene; V was cut back by 9 bases and J by 8 bases. As DNA, the CDR3 is TGTGCCAGTAACCAGGGGGTGGGTACGCAGTATTTT. Its translation: CASNQGVGTQYF.

The CDR3 DNA reads TGCGCCAGCAGCTTTGACTGGGCCTACGAGCAGTACTTC. This codes for CASSFDWAYEQYF. The chain carries TRBV4-1 and TRBJ2-7; D unclear. Germline V gene sequence: CDR1 MGHRA, CDR2 YSYEKL. The CDR3 is made up of 13 amino acids. Trimming removed 5 bases at V and 2 bases at J, with 10 bases between.

V usage is TRBV27 and J usage is TRBJ1-5, with D hard to call. Trimming shortened V by 1 base and J by 1 base, and 20 bases separated the two germline ends. This CDR3 spans 19 amino acids. CDR1 is MNHEY, CDR2 SMNVEV, per germline (reference sequence). CDR3 sequence reads: CASSLFAEVGPGSNQPQHF. The DNA for the CDR3 is TGTGCCAGCAGTTTATTTGCGGAGGTCGGACCGGGGAGCAATCAGCCCCAGCATTTT.

V is TRBV18 and J is TRBJ2-1, with 8 bases that match TRBD2. Germline-derived CDR1 and CDR2 are KGHSH and LQKENI. The V and J ends lost 2 bases and 5 bases, in that order; junction bases with no gene match: 11. This CDR3 is built from 17 residues. CDR3 bases: TGTGCCAGCTCACCAGGGGGGAGCGGGAGAGTAAACAATGAGCAGTTCTTC. Translated, it gives CASSPGGSGRVNNEQFF.

DNA of the CDR3: TGTGCCAGCAGCCAACAACGGGACAGAGGAAACACCATATATTTT. It specifies CASSQQRDRGNTIYF. V usage is TRBV4-2 and J usage is TRBJ1-3, with TRBD1 matching over 7 bases. The CDR3 has 15 amino acids. After removal of 2 bases from V and 4 bases from J, the junction contained 5 bases not matched to a gene. From germline, CDR1 is LGHNA and CDR2 YNFKEQ.

This chain joins TRBV5-1 and TRBJ2-1; 9 bases map to TRBD1. With 4 bases clipped from V and 6 bases from J, the junction kept 17 bases outside the gene matches. The CDR3 has 18 residues. From germline, CDR1 is SGHRS and CDR2 YFSETQ. The CDR3 DNA reads as TGCGCCAGCAGCCTTTACCCGGGACAGGGAGCGAGAGGCAATGAGCAGTTCTTC. Its protein product is CASSLYPGQGARGNEQFF.

The gene calls are TRBV7-8 and TRBJ2-1; 14 nucleotides match TRBD2. The CDR3 has 16 amino acids. V lost 3 bases and J lost 7; bases outside the gene matches: 5. Germline V gene data show CDR1 as SGHVS and CDR2 as FQNEAQ. This CDR3 is CASSLPTSGRVNEQFF. CDR3 nucleotide sequence: TGTGCCAGCAGCTTGCCGACTAGCGGGAGGGTGAATGAGCAGTTCTTC.

The V and J genes are TRBV5-1 and TRBJ1-1; TRBD1 agrees at 10 bases. Losses at the gene ends were 4 bases for V and 7 bases for J; bases not matched to a gene: 7. Per the germline V gene, CDR1 is SGHRS and CDR2 is YFSETQ. This CDR3 spans 14 amino acids. CDR3 in DNA: TGCGCCAGCAGCAACGGACAGGGGGAAGTTGAAGCTTTCTTT. Residues: CASSNGQGEVEAFF.